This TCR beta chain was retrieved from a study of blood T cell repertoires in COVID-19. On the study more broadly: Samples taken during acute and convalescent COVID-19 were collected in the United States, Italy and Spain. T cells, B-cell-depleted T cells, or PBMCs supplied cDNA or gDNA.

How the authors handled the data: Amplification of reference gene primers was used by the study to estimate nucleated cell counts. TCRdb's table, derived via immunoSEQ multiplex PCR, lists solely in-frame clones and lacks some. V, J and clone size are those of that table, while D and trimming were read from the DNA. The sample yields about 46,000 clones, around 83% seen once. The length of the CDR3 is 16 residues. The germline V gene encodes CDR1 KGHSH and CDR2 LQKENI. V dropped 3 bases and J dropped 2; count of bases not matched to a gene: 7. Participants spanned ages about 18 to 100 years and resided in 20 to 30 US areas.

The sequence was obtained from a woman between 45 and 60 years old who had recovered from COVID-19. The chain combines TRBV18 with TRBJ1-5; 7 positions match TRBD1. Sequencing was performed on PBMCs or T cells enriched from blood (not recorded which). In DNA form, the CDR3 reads TGTGCCAGCTCACCTGAGGGACAGTCGCGCAATCAGCCCCAGCATTTT. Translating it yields CASSPEGQSRNQPQHF. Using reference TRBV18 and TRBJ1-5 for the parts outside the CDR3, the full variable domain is NAGVMQNPRHLVRRRGQEARLRCSPMKGHSHVYWYRQLPEEGLKFMVYLQKENIIDESGMPKERFSAEFPKEGPSILRIQQVVRGDSAAYFCASSPEGQSRNQPQHFGDGTRLSIL.